This T cell receptor (beta chain) originates from a study of vaccination and CD4 T cells after COVID-19 (dated by TCRdb to the early 2020s). Describing the broader study: Convalescent patients had a positive SARS-CoV-2 result on nasal swab PCR, and of these patients, nine had mild disease and one had severe disease. A few convalescent patients gave samples both early after vaccination (day 14) and late after vaccination (days 161 to 241). Each participant got two doses of either the Pfizer-BioNTech BNT162b2 vaccine (n=8) or the Moderna mRNA-1273 vaccine (n=2). The convalescent cohort included six males and four females, with two Hispanic individuals, seven Caucasians, two Asians and one multiracial person. Post-COVID blood samples were collected from convalescent patients a median of around 100 days after diagnosis, with a range of about 30 to 161 days. In nine to eleven COVID-19 convalescent patients and 4 infection-naive healthy vaccine recipients, researchers compared the spike-specific CD4+ TCR repertoire from before mRNA vaccination with the repertoire from after. Post-vaccine blood samples were taken a median of 72 days after the second vaccine dose, with a range of roughly 14 to 250 days. The research as a whole found: The median count of SARS-CoV-2-reactive clonotypes went up from 20 to 25 after infection to around 38 after vaccination, although the change was not significant. Only a relatively small number of convalescent patients were included in the study, and early timepoints following natural infection were not analyzed. In convalescent patients, nearly all vaccine-specific clones (304 of 307) were found to be mono-reactive for SARS-CoV-2 spike rather than cross-reactive with common cold coronaviruses. In convalescent patients, a median 86.3% of post-vaccine SARS-CoV-2-reactive clones were detected only after vaccination, and vaccine-specific priming was suggested by this finding.

Regarding this clonotype: It has no known antigen specificity. Nothing much larger sits one base from this clone, and base qualities are not available.

The germline V gene yields MNHNS for CDR1 and SASEGT for CDR2. V gives up 2 bases and J gives up 2 bases, and the segment between their germline ends measures 1 base. There are 12 amino acids in the CDR3, from cysteine to phenylalanine inclusive. Solely the CDR3 DNA is kept, with 36 bases framed from the first base. To prepare the library, PCR was applied. Sequencing was carried out with an Illumina iSeq 100. In the authors' own workflow: Non-productive sequences were filtered out, and CDR3s that did not start with C, did not end with F or W, or were shorter than 7 amino acids were discarded. CDR3 homology was assessed with Levenshtein distances (stringdist) and unrooted phylogenetic trees (ape) in R version 3.6.1. The raw public reads went through TCRdb reprocessing: fastp at Q25, MiXCR clone calling, in-frame beta chains kept. Identical CDR3 proteins give one entry, which carries the most common genes and DNA. V and J calls and clone size were set by TCRdb, not the authors. The sample records about 40,000 distinct CDR3 sequences, about 35% of which are singletons. Roughly 5% of the sample is held by the ten biggest clonotypes.

The time point label here, explained by the study, means: late sampling 161 to 241 days after vaccination in three convalescent patients. The convalescent patients' positive SARS-CoV-2 PCR tests fell between March and December 2020, which was before the Alpha, Beta and Delta variants emerged in the United States. Ficoll-Paque Plus gradient centrifugation was used to isolate PBMCs from whole blood, and the isolated PBMCs were then either used fresh or cryopreserved at -140C. The sample in question was CD4+ T cells from blood, obtained about 7 months after SARS-CoV-2 vaccination. This sequence uses TRBV6-1 and TRBJ2-1, with the D gene call left open. The clonotype originates from a human donor who had recovered from COVID-19. In nucleotides, the sequence is TGTGCCAGCAGTGAACCCTACAATGAGCAGTTCTTC. It translates as CASSEPYNEQFF.